These 9 T cell receptor beta chains came from one sample sequenced in a study of CD8+ T cells in alopecia areata listed by TCRdb under 2018. Receptors were amplified or captured by the immunoSEQ multiplex PCR assay. RNA was extracted from all samples and reverse transcribed into cDNA, which served as template for TCR sequencing. Drawn from immuneACCESS, this table holds only the in-frame rearrangements with V and J called that TCRdb kept. Clones are partly lost; checked studies trace under half to an unresolved V gene and leave the rest unexplained. For this sample there are 150,000 to 200,000 clones; just under 65% appear just once. Clones ranked in the top ten supply 1.3% of the sample. What the treatment or condition label conveys for this sample: oral pan-JAK inhibitor, 5-10 mg twice daily. The input for sequencing was CD4+ T cells sorted from blood, taken around week 50, from a patient treated with tofacitinib. The receptors derive from a human donor with alopecia areata.

The genes are TRBV7-3 and TRBJ2-3, with D perhaps TRBD1 (6 bases). The CDR3 totals 12 residues. Trimming removed 5 bases at V and 8 bases at J, with 11 bases between. Germline V lookup: CDR1 SGHTA, CDR2 FQGTGA. The CDR3 nucleotides read TGTGCCAGCAGCCTACAGGGTGGTACGCAGTATTTT. Translation: CASSLQGGTQYF.

The chain carries TRBV29-1 and TRBJ2-7; unclear D gene. Germline V gives CDR1 SQVTM, CDR2 ANQGSEA. Trimming stripped 3 bases from V and 8 bases from J, with 11 bases between. CDR3 length: 11 amino acids. The CDR3 reads CSVEVRLKQYF. The CDR3 DNA reads TGCAGCGTTGAGGTCAGGCTAAAGCAGTACTTC.

This chain connects TRBV4-3 to TRBJ2-3; D not certain. This CDR3 has 15 amino acids. V dropped 0 bases and J dropped 4 bases, with 11 bases sitting between them. Germline V gene data show CDR1 as LGHNA and CDR2 as YSLEER. The CDR3 DNA reads TGCGCCAGCAGCCAAGACCCTAGTATCGCAGATACGCAGTATTTT. Protein: CASSQDPSIADTQYF.

The CDR3 protein is CAWTGLGSSGELFF. DNA of the CDR3: TGTGCCTGGACGGGGCTTGGGTCTTCCGGGGAGCTGTTTTTT. This sequence joins TRBV30 and TRBJ2-2; D is possibly TRBD1 or TRBD2 (5 bases each). Germline V lookup: CDR1 GTSNPN, CDR2 SVGIG (reference sequence). Trimming removed 4 bases at V and 6 bases at J, with 15 bases between. The CDR3 extends over 14 amino acids.

The V call is TRBV29-1, the J call TRBJ2-7, with 9 nucleotides matching TRBD1. The CDR3 is 13 amino acids. CDR1 is SQVTM, CDR2 ANQGSEA, per germline. J gave up 4 bases and V 4 bases, and 5 bases lay outside the gene matches. CDR3 sequence: CSVGNRGPYEQYF. The CDR3 DNA reads TGCAGCGTTGGTAACAGGGGGCCATACGAGCAGTACTTC.

This clone came up a few times. This chain uses TRBV19 with TRBJ1-1; no clear D gene. Per germline, CDR1 LNHDA and CDR2 SQIVND (reference sequence). There are 13 residues in the CDR3. The germline V and J ends were trimmed by 4 bases and 3 bases, with 9 bases remaining between them. CDR3 sequence (DNA): TGTGCCAGTAGTAAATTGGGTTACACTGAAGCTTTCTTT. It encodes CASSKLGYTEAFF.

The chain links TRBV11-1 to TRBJ2-1; 16 positions agree with TRBD2. Germline V CDR1 and CDR2: SGHAT, FQDESV (reference sequence). V was clipped by 4 bases and J by 9 bases; unmatched bases: 6. The CDR3 runs 16 residues. Here the CDR3 DNA reads TGTGCCAGCAGCTCGGGACTAGCGGGGGGGCGGTCTGAGCAGTTCTTC. Protein sequence: CASSSGLAGGRSEQFF.

This clone was seen more than once but under ten times. The rearrangement links TRBV30 to TRBJ1-1; no clear D gene. This CDR3 is built from 12 residues. The V end lost 2 bases, the J end lost 5 bases, and 9 bases lay between the germline ends. Germline CDR1 and CDR2: GTSNPN and SVGIG (reference sequence). CDR3 bases: TGTGCCTGGAGTCCCAGTGGGACTGAAGCTTTCTTT. Translation: CAWSPSGTEAFF.

The genes are TRBV6-1 and TRBJ1-1, with D tentatively TRBD1 (6 bases). The V end lost 6 bases, the J end lost 0 bases, and 14 bases lay between the germline ends. The CDR3 is 15 residues long. Germline-derived CDR1 and CDR2 are MNHNS and SASEGT. The CDR3 sequence is CASSGQSPMNTEAFF. The CDR3 nucleotides are TGTGCCAGCAGCGGACAGTCACCGATGAACACTGAAGCTTTCTTT.